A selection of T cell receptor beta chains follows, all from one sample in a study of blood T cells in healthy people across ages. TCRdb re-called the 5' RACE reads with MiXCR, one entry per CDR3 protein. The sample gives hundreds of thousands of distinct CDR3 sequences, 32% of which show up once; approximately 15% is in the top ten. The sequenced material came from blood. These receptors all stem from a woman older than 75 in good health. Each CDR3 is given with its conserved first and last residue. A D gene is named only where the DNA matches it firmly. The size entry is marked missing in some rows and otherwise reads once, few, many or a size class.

TGCAGTGCTGAGTGGACTAGCGGGAGTAATGAGCAGTTCTTC CSAEWTSGSNEQFF . TRBJ2-1 TRBD2 TRBV20-1
TGTGCCAGCACCCAAGACAGGGGGTTATTGTTGGACACTGAAGCTTTCTTT CASTQDRGLLLDTEAFF . TRBJ1-1 TRBD1 TRBV28
TGCAGTGCTAGAGTTCCGGGGCGCAGGCTTAATGAAAAACTGTTTTTT CSARVPGRRLNEKLFF . TRBJ1-4 . TRBV20-1
TGCAGCGGTGAAGGACTAGCGGGAGGCCAGTACTTC CSGEGLAGGQYF . TRBJ2-4 TRBD2 TRBV29-1
TGTGCCAGCAGTGAATTGGGCTACGAGCAGTACTTC CASSELGYEQYF many TRBJ2-7 . TRBV6-1
TGTGCCAGCAGCCATACCATTACCTACGAGCAGTACTTC CASSHTITYEQYF many TRBJ2-7 . TRBV6-1
TGTGCCAGCAGTCACTTGAGCTCCTACGAGCAGTACTTC CASSHLSSYEQYF . TRBJ2-7 . TRBV7-9
TGCAGTGCTAGAGATTTCGGGGCAGGGTACCAAGAGACCCAGTACTTC CSARDFGAGYQETQYF . TRBJ2-5 . TRBV20-1
TGTGCCAGCAGTCTCGACAGGGGGCCTAAGGATGAGCAGTTCTTC CASSLDRGPKDEQFF many TRBJ2-1 TRBD1 TRBV12-3/TRBV12-4
TGTGCCACCAGTGATCCTCCTTATGAGCAGTTCTTC CATSDPPYEQFF many TRBJ2-1 . TRBV24-1
TGTGCCAGCAGCTTAATTGGGGCAGGGCCCGAAGATACGCAGTATTTT CASSLIGAGPEDTQYF . TRBJ2-3 . TRBV7-3
TGTGCCACCAGCAGAGATCCGAGGATCCAAGAGACCCAGTACTTC CATSRDPRIQETQYF many TRBJ2-5 . TRBV15
TGTGCCAGCATTGACGGTGCAACTAATGAAAAACTGTTTTTT CASIDGATNEKLFF . TRBJ1-4 . TRBV28
TGTGCCTGGAGTGAAGGGTCAGATACGCAGTATTTT CAWSEGSDTQYF . TRBJ2-3 . TRBV30
TGTGCCAGCAGCCCGAGCATAGCGGGGAGCCGGGAGACCCAGTACTTC CASSPSIAGSRETQYF many TRBJ2-5 TRBD2 TRBV7-2
TGTGCTAGCAGCTTAGGGACAAAGAAACCCAAAAACATTCAGTACTTC CASSLGTKKPKNIQYF many TRBJ2-4 . TRBV7-7
TGTGCCACCAGCATGTATGGGGGCGGTCAGCCCCAGCATTTT CATSMYGGGQPQHF . TRBJ1-5 . TRBV15
TGTGCCAGCAGCTTATTGGCCACTAGTAGATTCTCGGAGACCCAGTACTTC CASSLLATSRFSETQYF many TRBJ2-5 . TRBV7-2
TGTGCCAGTAGTTCCGGGACACGGAACGAGCAGTACTTC CASSSGTRNEQYF many TRBJ2-7 . TRBV19
TGCGCCAGCAGCTTGGGGGCAGGGGGCACTGAAGCTTTCTTT CASSLGAGGTEAFF . TRBJ1-1 TRBD1 TRBV5-1
TGTGCCAGCAGCTTAGACTCGCATGGCTACACCTTC CASSLDSHGYTF many TRBJ1-2 . TRBV7-2
TGTGCCAGCAGTAACTACAGGGAGCCGTCCTACAATGAGCAGTACTTC CASSNYREPSYNEQYF . TRBJ2-7 . TRBV6-2/TRBV6-3
TGTGCCAGCAGCCCGATCCCGCAGGGGAGTCTCGACTATGGCTACACCTTC CASSPIPQGSLDYGYTF many TRBJ1-2 . TRBV7-9
TGTGCCAGCAGTTACTTAGCGGTGAGCTCCTACGAGCAGTACTTC CASSYLAVSSYEQYF many TRBJ2-7 . TRBV6-2/TRBV6-3
TGTGCCAGCAGCTTAGCAGTCACACTATACAATGAGCAGTTCTTC CASSLAVTLYNEQFF . TRBJ2-1 . TRBV7-9
TGCAGTGCTACAGCCGGGGAGTACGGGAATTCACCCCTCCACTTT CSATAGEYGNSPLHF many TRBJ1-6 . TRBV20-1
TGTGCCAGCAGCTTAAGTGGGACAGGGGGTGGAAAACTGTTTTTT CASSLSGTGGGKLFF . TRBJ1-4 TRBD1 TRBV7-2
TGTGCCAGCAGCCAAGAGATAGCGGGAGAATCCTACGAGCAGTACTTC CASSQEIAGESYEQYF . TRBJ2-7 TRBD2 TRBV4-2
TGCAGTGCTACACAGGGGGCACTAGCCAAAAACATTCAGTACTTC CSATQGALAKNIQYF few TRBJ2-4 TRBD1 TRBV20-1
TGTGCCTGGGGGGGACCTGGAGGCACTGAAGCTTTCTTT CAWGGPGGTEAFF . TRBJ1-1 . TRBV30
TGCAGTGCTCCCCGTGGGCTGGTAGCGGGGGACTCTGGCCACCCAGATACGCAGTATTTT CSAPRGLVAGDSGHPDTQYF few TRBJ2-3 TRBD2 TRBV20-1
TGTGCCAGCAGCCTCCCCGGCGGGGTCGCGGAAAAACTGTTTTTT CASSLPGGVAEKLFF few TRBJ1-4 . TRBV3-1
TGTGCCAGCAGCCAGAGCCTACATACGCAGTATTTT CASSQSLHTQYF many TRBJ2-3 . TRBV11-2
TGTGCCAGCAGCCAAGAGAATCGGGGGAGCTCCTACAATGAGCAGTTCTTC CASSQENRGSSYNEQFF many TRBJ2-1 . TRBV3-1
TGCAGTGCTAGTAGTCCTGGATTAGCGGGGGGAATCCAAGAGACCCAGTACTTC CSASSPGLAGGIQETQYF many TRBJ2-5 TRBD2 TRBV20-1